These 5 T cell receptor beta chains share one sample of origin, sequenced in a study of post-analysis software for immune sequencing data. Study-level results: When patients were compared with controls, roughly five TRBV segments were more frequent, TRBV5-6, TRBV5-1 and TRBV20-1 among them.

Every TCR beta cDNA library bore unique molecular identifiers. Via MiXCR, TCRdb re-called the PCR reads, giving one row per CDR3 protein. This sample has 700,000 to 900,000 distinct CDR3 sequences, with 46% found just once. These TCRs are of unknown antigen specificity. The source material was blood. Source of these receptors: a girl aged 5-17 years with multiple sclerosis.

The chain combines TRBV11-2 with TRBJ2-3; TRBD1 might be the D (6 bases). V shed 3 bases and J shed 6 bases, with 16 bases lying between them. The CDR3 consists of 15 residues. The germline CDR1 and CDR2 sequences are SGHAT and FQNNGV. The CDR3 nucleotides are TGTGCCAGCAGCTTTACAGGGAACGGGGTGGATACGCAGTATTTT. Translating it yields CASSFTGNGVDTQYF.

In its sample, this clonotype was seen once. V usage is TRBV27 and J usage is TRBJ2-5; TRBD1 aligns across 11 bases. CDR3 length equals 15 residues. Germline V gene sequence: CDR1 MNHEY, CDR2 SMNVEV (reference sequence). J gave up 1 base and V 4 bases, and 2 bases lay outside the gene matches. CDR3 DNA: TGTGCCAGCAGTTACGGACAGGGGGCCCAAGAGACCCAGTACTTC. Translation: CASSYGQGAQETQYF.

This clonotype was detected only a few times. The rearrangement links TRBV4-3 to TRBJ2-7; TRBD2 matches at 8 bases. The CDR3 is 15 amino acids. Germline loops: CDR1 LGHNA, CDR2 YSLEER. After removal of 1 base from V and 1 base from J, the junction contained 3 bases not matched to a gene. CDR3 loop: CASSQATSASYEQYF. The CDR3 bases are TGCGCCAGCAGCCAAGCGACTAGCGCTTCCTACGAGCAGTACTTC.

Notes on this clonotype: One end of the junction fails to match germline, which may point to a read error. This chain joins TRBV7-8 and TRBJ2-1; 14 nucleotides match TRBD2. Germline CDR1 SGHVS, CDR2 FQNEAQ. The CDR3 totals 18 residues. CDR3 coding DNA: TGCGCCAGCAGCCTGCGAACTAAGACTAGCGGGAGGGGGAATGAGCAGTTCTTC. It translates to CASSLRTKTSGRGNEQFF.

The chain has TRBV10-3 and TRBJ2-1; 7 bases map to TRBD1. The germline CDR1 and CDR2 sequences are ENHRY and SYGVKD. V shed 3 bases and J 4 bases; nucleotides not matched to a gene: 9. CDR3 length equals 16 residues. The CDR3 sequence: CAISEGGRGLYNEQFF. Written as DNA, the CDR3 is TGTGCCATCAGTGAAGGGGGCAGGGGGTTGTACAATGAGCAGTTCTTC.